The present T cell receptor (beta chain) was sequenced within a study of human T cells and chemical hapten exposure. Study-level background: There were weekly diphenylcyclopropenone doses to the scalp for patients throughout the roughly 25-week study.

One entry per CDR3 protein results from TCRdb running MiXCR on the RACE reads. The sample contains roughly 180,000 distinct CDR3 sequences, approximately 20% of which appear only once. Germline values: CDR1 MNHEY, CDR2 SMNVEV (reference sequence). Trimming took 3 bases from V and 0 from J, leaving 8 bases between them. The CDR3 spans 14 residues. Noted time point: patch test 1, 2 weeks after DPC sensitization. Treatment: therapeutic diphenylcyclopropenone sensitization with weekly scalp DPC. This chain joins TRBV27 and TRBJ1-2; TRBD1 is a possible D gene (5 bases). Source: whole blood, taken in connection with sensitization to the hapten diphenylcyclopropenone (DPC). The TCR was taken from a woman between 45 and 60 years old with alopecia areata. Some clones in this sample may be carry-over from other donors' samples. CDR3: CASSFQGSNYGYTF. The CDR3 nucleotides read TGTGCCAGCAGTTTTCAGGGATCTAACTATGGCTACACCTTC.